The sequence of this T cell receptor (beta chain) was determined in a study of cytomegalovirus exposure and HLA in healthy donors. Germline V gene data show CDR1 as KGHSH and CDR2 as LQKENI. V was shortened by 2 bases and J by 6 bases, with 25 bases between the two germline ends. The CDR3 has 18 residues. Study-level points and caveats: The study designated roughly 150 TCR beta chains cytomegalovirus-associated. In vitro confirmation showed a few CMV-associated chains to be CMV antigen specific.

Assay: immunoSEQ multiplex PCR; the TCRdb copy retains only in-frame clones and omits some. The table includes 100,000 to 150,000 clones, roughly 87% detected once. The approximately 120-subject validation cohort, separate from the roughly 670-subject first cohort, included the donors. On this clone: Its specificity is unknown.

The material sequenced was PBMCs. This chain links TRBV18 with TRBJ1-2, with a weak D call TRBD1 (6 bases). The sequence came from a woman aged 18 to 35 in good health and CMV-seronegative. The CDR3 is CASSPNALQGFGVDGYTF. CDR3 bases: TGTGCCAGCTCACCAAACGCCCTGCAGGGGTTCGGAGTCGATGGCTACACCTTC.